The clone carrying this T cell receptor (beta chain) was seen a handful of times. What it recognizes is unknown. With each sample, at least 5.5 micrograms of total RNA were extracted. This CDR3 region has 19 residues. The V end was cut by 2 bases, the J end by 0 bases, with 21 bases between. Germline V CDR1 and CDR2: SGHVS, FQNEAQ. These data belong to a study of blood T cells in healthy people across ages. Then a second PCR, running roughly 7 to 12 cycles, was carried out with a sample-barcoded 5' primer and a J-beta primer mix. Tags on each cDNA molecule came from a template-switch adaptor with 12 random nucleotides. Each of the samples gave a minimum of 2.5 million paired-end reads that contained CDR3. TCRdb re-called the 5' RACE reads with MiXCR, one entry per CDR3 protein. This sample yields more than 500,000 distinct CDR3 sequences, of which 25% to 30% are seen a single time; about 18% belongs to the top ten.

Study-wide points: Higher diversity, along with more naive CD4+ cells, distinguished long-lived donors from aged donors.

Sample: blood. The chain carries TRBV7-8 and TRBJ2-3; the D is unclear. The sequence was collected from a woman between 65 and 79 years old in good health. The CDR3 sequence: CASSLRRAPILKSTDTQYF. As DNA, the CDR3 is TGTGCCAGCAGCTTACGTCGGGCTCCAATACTTAAAAGCACAGATACGCAGTATTTT.